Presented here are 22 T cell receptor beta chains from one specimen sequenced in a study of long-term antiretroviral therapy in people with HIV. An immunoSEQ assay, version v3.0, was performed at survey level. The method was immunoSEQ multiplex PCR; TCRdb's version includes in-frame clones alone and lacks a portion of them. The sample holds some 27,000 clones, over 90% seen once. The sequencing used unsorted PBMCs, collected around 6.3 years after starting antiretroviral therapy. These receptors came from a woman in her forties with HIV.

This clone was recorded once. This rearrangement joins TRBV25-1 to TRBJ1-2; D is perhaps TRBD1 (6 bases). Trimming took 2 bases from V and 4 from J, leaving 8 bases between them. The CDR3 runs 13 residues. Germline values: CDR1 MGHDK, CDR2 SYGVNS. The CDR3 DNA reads TGTGCCAGCAGTGAAGGGGGCCGCTATGGCTACACCTTC. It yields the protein CASSEGGRYGYTF.

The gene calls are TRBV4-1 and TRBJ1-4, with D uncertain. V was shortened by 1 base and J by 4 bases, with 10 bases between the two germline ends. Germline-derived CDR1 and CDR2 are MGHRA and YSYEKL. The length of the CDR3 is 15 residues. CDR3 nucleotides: TGCGCCAGCAGCCAAGTTGAAGGCCTTAATGAAAAACTGTTTTTT. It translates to CASSQVEGLNEKLFF.

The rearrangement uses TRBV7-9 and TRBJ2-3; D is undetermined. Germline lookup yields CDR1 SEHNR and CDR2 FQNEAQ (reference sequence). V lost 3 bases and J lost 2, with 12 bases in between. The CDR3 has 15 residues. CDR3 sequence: CASSLGQTLTDTQYF. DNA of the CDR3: TGTGCCAGCAGCTTGGGTCAAACCCTCACAGATACGCAGTATTTT.

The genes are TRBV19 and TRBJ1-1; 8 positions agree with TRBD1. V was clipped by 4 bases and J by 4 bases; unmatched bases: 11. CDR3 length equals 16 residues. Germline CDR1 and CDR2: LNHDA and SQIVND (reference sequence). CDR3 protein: CASSKRRTGFGTEAFF. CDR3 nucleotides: TGTGCCAGTAGTAAGAGGAGGACAGGGTTCGGCACTGAAGCTTTCTTT.

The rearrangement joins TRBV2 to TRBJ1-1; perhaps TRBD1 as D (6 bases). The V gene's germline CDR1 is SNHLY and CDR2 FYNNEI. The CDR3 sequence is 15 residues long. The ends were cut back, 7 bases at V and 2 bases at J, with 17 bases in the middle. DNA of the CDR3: TGTGCCAGCACCCAGGGGCGAACCCGAAACACTGAAGCTTTCTTT. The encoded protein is CASTQGRTRNTEAFF.

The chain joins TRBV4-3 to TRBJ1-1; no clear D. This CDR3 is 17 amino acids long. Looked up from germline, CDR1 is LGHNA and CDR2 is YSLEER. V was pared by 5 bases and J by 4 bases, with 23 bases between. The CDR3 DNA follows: TGCGCCAGCAGCGACGAAGGTCAGGCTACTCTGGGCACTGAAGCTTTCTTT. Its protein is CASSDEGQATLGTEAFF.

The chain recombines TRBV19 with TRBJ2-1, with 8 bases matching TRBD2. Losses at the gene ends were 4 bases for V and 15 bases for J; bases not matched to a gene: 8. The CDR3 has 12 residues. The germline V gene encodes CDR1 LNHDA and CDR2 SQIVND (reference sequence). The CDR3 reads CASSTSGGPRFF. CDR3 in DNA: TGTGCCAGTAGTACCAGCGGGGGCCCCAGGTTCTTC.

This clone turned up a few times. CDR3 in amino acids: CASSPGGLNSPLHF. The CDR3 region has the DNA TGCGCCAGCAGCCCCGGGGGTTTGAATTCACCCCTCCACTTT. The V and J genes are TRBV5-1 and TRBJ1-6; possibly TRBD1 for D (5 bases). Per germline, CDR1 SGHRS and CDR2 YFSETQ. The V gene lost 4 bases and the J gene lost 7 bases, with 12 bases spanning the gap. The CDR3 totals 14 residues.

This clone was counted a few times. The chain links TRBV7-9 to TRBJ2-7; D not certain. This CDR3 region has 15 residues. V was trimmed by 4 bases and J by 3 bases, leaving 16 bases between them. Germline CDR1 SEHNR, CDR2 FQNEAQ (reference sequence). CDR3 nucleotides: TGTGCCAGCAGCTCTCACTCGGACCCGATCTACGAGCAGTACTTC. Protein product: CASSSHSDPIYEQYF.

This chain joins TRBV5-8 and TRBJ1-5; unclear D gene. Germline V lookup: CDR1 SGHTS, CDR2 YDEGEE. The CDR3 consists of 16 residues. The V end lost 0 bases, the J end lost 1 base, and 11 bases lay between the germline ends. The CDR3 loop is CASSLDGTQSNQPQHF. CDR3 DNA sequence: TGTGCCAGCAGCTTGGACGGCACTCAAAGCAATCAGCCCCAGCATTTT.

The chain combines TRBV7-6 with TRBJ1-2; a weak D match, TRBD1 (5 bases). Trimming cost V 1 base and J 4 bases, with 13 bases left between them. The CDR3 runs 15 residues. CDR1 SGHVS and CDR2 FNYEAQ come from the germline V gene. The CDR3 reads CASSLESAGGYGYTF. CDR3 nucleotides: TGTGCCAGCAGCTTAGAGTCGGCGGGGGGCTATGGCTACACCTTC.

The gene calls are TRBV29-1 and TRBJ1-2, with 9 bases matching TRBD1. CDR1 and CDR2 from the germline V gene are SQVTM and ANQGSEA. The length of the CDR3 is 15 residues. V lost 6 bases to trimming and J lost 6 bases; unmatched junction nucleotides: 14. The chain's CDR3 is CSVTVGQGTLHGYTF. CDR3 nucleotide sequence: TGCAGCGTCACAGTAGGACAGGGGACTCTTCATGGCTACACCTTC.

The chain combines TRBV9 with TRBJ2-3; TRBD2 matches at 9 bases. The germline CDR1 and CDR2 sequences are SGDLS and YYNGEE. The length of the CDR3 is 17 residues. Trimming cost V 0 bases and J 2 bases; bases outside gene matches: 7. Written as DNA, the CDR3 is TGTGCCAGCAGCGTAGCAGCGACTAGCGGAGCCACAGATACGCAGTATTTT. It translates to CASSVAATSGATDTQYF. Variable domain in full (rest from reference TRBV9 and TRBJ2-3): DSGVTQTPKHLITATGQRVTLRCSPRSGDLSVYWYQQSLDQGLQFLIQYYNGEERAKGNILERFSAQQFPDLHSELNLSSLELGDSALYFCASSVAATSGATDTQYFGPGTRLTVL.

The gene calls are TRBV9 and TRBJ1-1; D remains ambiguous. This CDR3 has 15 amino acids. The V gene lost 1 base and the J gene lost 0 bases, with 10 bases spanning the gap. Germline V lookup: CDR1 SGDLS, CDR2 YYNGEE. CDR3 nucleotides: TGTGCCAGCAGCGTAACGGACGTTCTGAACACTGAAGCTTTCTTT. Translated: CASSVTDVLNTEAFF.

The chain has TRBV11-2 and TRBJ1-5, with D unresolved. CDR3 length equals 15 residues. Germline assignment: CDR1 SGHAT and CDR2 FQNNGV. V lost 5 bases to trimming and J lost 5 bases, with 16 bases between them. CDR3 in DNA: TGTGCCAGCAGCCTAGGCCAGCCTTACTATCAGCCCCAGCATTTT. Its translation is CASSLGQPYYQPQHF.

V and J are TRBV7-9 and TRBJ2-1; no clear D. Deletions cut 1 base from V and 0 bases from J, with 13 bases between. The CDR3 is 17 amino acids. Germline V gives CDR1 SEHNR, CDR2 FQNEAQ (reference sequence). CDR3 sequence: CASSLGSTFSSYNEQFF. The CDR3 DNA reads TGTGCCAGCAGCTTAGGATCGACCTTTAGCTCCTACAATGAGCAGTTCTTC.

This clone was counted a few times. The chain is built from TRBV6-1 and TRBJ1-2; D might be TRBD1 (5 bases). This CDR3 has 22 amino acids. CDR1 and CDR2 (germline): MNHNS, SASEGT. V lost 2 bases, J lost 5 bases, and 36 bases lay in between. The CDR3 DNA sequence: TGTGCCAGCAGTGAAAAACCAGGGCGGGGTTTAGGAACCACGTCTGGAGTATATGGCTACACCTTC. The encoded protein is CASSEKPGRGLGTTSGVYGYTF.

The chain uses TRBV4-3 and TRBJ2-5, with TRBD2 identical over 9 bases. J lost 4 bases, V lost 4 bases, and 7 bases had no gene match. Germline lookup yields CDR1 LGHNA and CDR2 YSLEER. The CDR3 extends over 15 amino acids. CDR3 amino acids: CASSPRLAATETQYF. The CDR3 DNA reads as TGCGCCAGCAGCCCTCGACTAGCGGCTACAGAGACCCAGTACTTC.

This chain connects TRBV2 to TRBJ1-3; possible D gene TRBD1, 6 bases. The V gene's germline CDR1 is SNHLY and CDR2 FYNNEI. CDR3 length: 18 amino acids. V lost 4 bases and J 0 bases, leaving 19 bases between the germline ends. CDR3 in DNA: TGTGCCAGCAGTGCGCACAGGGTACCCACTCGCTCTGGAAACACCATATATTTT. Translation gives CASSAHRVPTRSGNTIYF.

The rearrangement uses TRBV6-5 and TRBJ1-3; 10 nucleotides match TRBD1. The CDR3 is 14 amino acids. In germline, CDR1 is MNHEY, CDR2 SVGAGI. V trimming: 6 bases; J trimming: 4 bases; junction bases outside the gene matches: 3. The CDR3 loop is CASRRGQGGNTIYF. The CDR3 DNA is TGTGCCAGCAGACGGGGACAGGGGGGAAACACCATATATTTT.

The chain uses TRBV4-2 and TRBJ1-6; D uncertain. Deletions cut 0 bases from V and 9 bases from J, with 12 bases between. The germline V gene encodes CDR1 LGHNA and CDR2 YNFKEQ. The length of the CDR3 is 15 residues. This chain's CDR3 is CASSQDGGGSSPLHF. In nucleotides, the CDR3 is TGTGCCAGCAGCCAAGATGGAGGCGGCTCTTCACCCCTCCACTTT.

The chain's CDR3 is CASSSFGPNEQFF. CDR3 DNA sequence: TGTGCCAGCAGCTCCTTCGGACCAAATGAGCAGTTCTTC. The chain employs TRBV7-2 and TRBJ2-1, with D unclear. The V and J ends lost 4 bases and 7 bases respectively, with 11 bases between them. The CDR3 runs to 13 residues. Germline V gene sequence: CDR1 SGHTA, CDR2 FQGNSA.